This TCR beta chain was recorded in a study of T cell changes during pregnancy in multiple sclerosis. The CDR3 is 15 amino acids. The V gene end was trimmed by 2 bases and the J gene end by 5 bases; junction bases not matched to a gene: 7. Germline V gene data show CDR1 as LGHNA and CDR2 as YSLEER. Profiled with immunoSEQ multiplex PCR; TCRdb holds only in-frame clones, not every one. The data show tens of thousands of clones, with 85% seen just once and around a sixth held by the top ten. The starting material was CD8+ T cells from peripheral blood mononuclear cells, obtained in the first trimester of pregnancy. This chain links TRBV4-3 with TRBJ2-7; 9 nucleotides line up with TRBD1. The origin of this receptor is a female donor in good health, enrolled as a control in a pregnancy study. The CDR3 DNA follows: TGCGCCAGCAGCCAAAACAGGGGGCGCGTGGACGAGCAGTACTTC. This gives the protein CASSQNRGRVDEQYF.